These T cell receptor beta chains were read from a single sample in a study of T cell responses to AZD1222 COVID-19 vaccine. The repertoire was sequenced with immunoSEQ multiplex PCR; TCRdb's copy has only in-frame clones and lacks some. Of approximately 70,000 clones listed, around nine tenths are singletons. This specimen consisted of peripheral blood, obtained 28 days after the second dose of the MenACWY control vaccine. The receptor source for this set is an adult who received the MenACWY meningococcal vaccine as a control. CDR3s include the opening cysteine and the closing phenylalanine or tryptophan. The D gene is left open where the match is weak. The size of a clone is reported for some rows only, either as once, few or many, or as a class for expanded clones.

j_gene,d_gene,abundance,v_gene,CDR3aa,CDR3nt
TRBJ1-3,NA,NA,TRBV11-2,CASSQGGSGNTIYF,TGTGCCAGCAGTCAAGGGGGTTCGGGAAACACCATATATTTT
TRBJ1-2,TRBD1,once,TRBV27,CASRRTGEAGYTF,TGTGCCAGCAGAAGGACAGGGGAAGCTGGCTACACCTTC
TRBJ2-1,TRBD2,NA,TRBV6-6,CASSSTVGLADNEQFF,TGTGCCAGCAGTTCCACAGTGGGACTAGCGGACAATGAGCAGTTCTTC
TRBJ2-7,NA,NA,TRBV12-5,CASGLVRSRAAYEQYF,TGTGCTAGTGGTTTGGTAAGAAGTAGGGCTGCCTACGAGCAGTACTTC
TRBJ1-1,NA,NA,TRBV4-1,CASSQEPNSNTEAFF,TGCGCCAGCAGCCAAGAACCAAATTCGAACACTGAAGCTTTCTTT
TRBJ2-7,NA,once,TRBV5-1,CASSSRDTGSYEQYF,TGCGCCAGCAGCTCTCGGGACACCGGCTCCTACGAGCAGTACTTC
TRBJ2-7,TRBD2,NA,TRBV19,CASSRDYQSSYEQYF,TGTGCCAGTAGTAGGGACTACCAGAGCTCCTACGAGCAGTACTTC
TRBJ1-3,TRBD1,NA,TRBV5-1,CASSVTGSGGNTIYF,TGCGCCAGCAGCGTGACAGGGTCAGGTGGAAACACCATATATTTT
TRBJ1-4,NA,NA,TRBV18,CASSPPGGSEKLFF,TGTGCCAGCTCACCACCCGGAGGGAGTGAAAAACTGTTTTTT
TRBJ2-7,NA,NA,TRBV5-1,CASSLAGGPYEQYF,TGCGCCAGCAGCTTGGCGGGCGGTCCCTACGAGCAGTACTTC
TRBJ2-5,NA,NA,TRBV3-1/TRBV3-2,CASTPGRQETQYF,TGTGCCAGCACCCCGGGGAGACAAGAGACCCAGTACTTC
TRBJ1-5,NA,NA,TRBV4-1,CASSQDGWGGQPQHF,TGCGCCAGCAGCCAAGATGGATGGGGGGGTCAGCCCCAGCATTTT
TRBJ2-7,NA,NA,TRBV7-8,CASTLNPTFYEQYF,TGTGCCAGCACCCTAAACCCTACATTTTACGAGCAGTACTTC
TRBJ2-3,NA,NA,TRBV13,CASSPPSGGKGTDTQYF,TGTGCCAGCAGCCCACCTTCAGGGGGGAAGGGCACAGATACGCAGTATTTT
TRBJ1-4,NA,NA,TRBV10-3,CAISARGFGTNEKLFF,TGTGCCATCAGTGCTAGGGGATTTGGGACTAATGAAAAACTGTTTTTT
TRBJ1-2,NA,NA,TRBV3-1/TRBV3-2,CASSQDVGTVRGYTF,TGTGCCAGCAGCCAAGATGTCGGAACAGTTCGCGGCTACACCTTC
TRBJ2-3,NA,NA,TRBV7-2,CASSLVSEGTDTQYF,TGTGCCAGCAGCTTAGTATCAGAGGGAACAGATACGCAGTATTTT
TRBJ2-3,TRBD1,NA,TRBV5-4,CASSLDRGRRTDTQYF,TGTGCCAGCAGCTTGGACAGGGGTAGGAGGACAGATACGCAGTATTTT
TRBJ1-2,TRBD1,NA,TRBV18,CASSRGDRVYGYTF,TGTGCCAGCTCAAGAGGGGACAGGGTCTATGGCTACACCTTC
TRBJ2-7,NA,once,TRBV19,CASSSRHLYEQYF,TGTGCCAGTAGTAGTAGGCACCTCTACGAGCAGTACTTC
TRBJ1-2,NA,NA,TRBV27,CASSQGRSYGYTF,TGTGCCAGCAGTCAGGGACGTTCCTATGGCTACACCTTC
TRBJ1-2,NA,NA,TRBV12-3/TRBV12-4,CASSGGGDYGYTF,TGTGCCAGCAGTGGGGGGGGTGATTATGGCTACACCTTC
TRBJ2-2,NA,NA,TRBV9,CASSVESGGAFYGELFF,TGTGCCAGCAGCGTAGAATCTGGGGGGGCGTTCTACGGGGAGCTGTTTTTT
TRBJ2-1,NA,NA,TRBV9,CASSVQPSGNEQFF,TGTGCCAGCAGCGTACAGCCTTCGGGCAATGAGCAGTTCTTC
TRBJ1-4,NA,once,TRBV9,CASSPHATNEKLFF,TGTGCCAGCAGCCCGCATGCAACTAATGAAAAACTGTTTTTT
TRBJ1-4,NA,NA,TRBV30,CAWSAGTTNEKLFF,TGTGCCTGGAGTGCGGGGACAACTAATGAAAAACTGTTTTTT
TRBJ1-5,NA,NA,TRBV6-2/TRBV6-3,CASSYSLRGLQPQHF,TGTGCCAGCAGTTACTCGCTCCGGGGCCTTCAGCCCCAGCATTTT
TRBJ2-2,NA,once,TRBV7-2,CASSLDPGSVSTGELFF,TGTGCCAGCAGCTTAGATCCGGGGAGTGTTAGCACCGGGGAGCTGTTTTTT
TRBJ1-4,NA,NA,TRBV14,CASSQEGGSEKLFF,TGTGCCAGCAGCCAAGAAGGGGGTAGTGAAAAACTGTTTTTT
TRBJ2-7,NA,NA,TRBV2,CASSAAGPSEQYF,TGTGCCAGCAGTGCAGCAGGTCCGAGCGAGCAGTACTTC
TRBJ2-7,TRBD1,NA,TRBV9,CASSVGGQGAYEQYF,TGTGCCAGCAGCGTAGGTGGACAGGGGGCCTACGAGCAGTACTTC
TRBJ1-2,NA,few,TRBV28,CASSYGQDYGYTF,TGTGCCAGCAGTTACGGGCAGGACTATGGCTACACCTTC
TRBJ2-3,NA,NA,TRBV5-1,CASSLAGLSTDTQYF,TGCGCCAGCAGCTTAGCGGGTCTTAGCACAGATACGCAGTATTTT
TRBJ2-1,NA,NA,TRBV24-1,CATSDSYANEQFF,TGTGCCACCAGTGATTCATACGCAAATGAGCAGTTCTTC
TRBJ2-7,TRBD2,NA,TRBV20-1,CSASGLAGEEQYF,TGCAGTGCTAGTGGACTAGCGGGAGAGGAGCAGTACTTC
TRBJ1-4,NA,NA,TRBV9,CASSPQSNEKLFF,TGTGCCAGCAGCCCCCAGTCTAATGAAAAACTGTTTTTT
TRBJ2-2,TRBD1,NA,TRBV27,CASSWGQGSGELFF,TGTGCCAGCAGTTGGGGACAGGGGTCCGGGGAGCTGTTTTTT
TRBJ1-1,NA,NA,TRBV2,CASSPWGRDTEAFF,TGTGCCAGCAGCCCCTGGGGCAGGGACACTGAAGCTTTCTTT
TRBJ2-5,NA,NA,TRBV10-3,CAISETGAAGNQETQYF,TGTGCCATCAGTGAGACGGGGGCAGCGGGGAACCAAGAGACCCAGTACTTC
TRBJ1-2,TRBD1,NA,TRBV5-8,CASSLTPSGGGGYTF,TGTGCCAGCAGCCTCACCCCCTCAGGGGGGGGCGGCTACACCTTC
TRBJ1-5,NA,once,TRBV2,CASSEGPYQPQHF,TGTGCCAGCAGTGAAGGTCCCTATCAGCCCCAGCATTTT
TRBJ1-5,NA,once,TRBV28,CASKGIAYSNQPQHF,TGTGCCAGCAAGGGTATAGCCTATAGCAATCAGCCCCAGCATTTT
TRBJ1-4,NA,NA,TRBV25-1,CASSLGGLNEKLFF,TGTGCCAGCAGTTTGGGGGGCCTCAATGAAAAACTGTTTTTT
TRBJ1-3,TRBD1,NA,TRBV10-3,CAISVTGWSGNTIYF,TGTGCCATCAGTGTGACAGGGTGGTCGGGAAACACCATATATTTT